This T cell receptor (beta chain) was captured in a study of cytomegalovirus exposure and HLA in healthy donors. Turning to the study itself: Most donors, around 81% of several hundred genotyped, fell in the Caucasian-associated ancestry cluster.

PCR amplification relied on 60 Vbeta primers (plus 13 Jbeta primers). Sequenced by immunoSEQ multiplex PCR; TCRdb stores in-frame clones only, minus some. The sample records tens of thousands of clones, 80% being singletons. Losses at the gene ends were 2 bases for V and 7 bases for J; bases not matched to a gene: 7. Per germline, CDR1 MNHEY and CDR2 SVGAGI. CDR3 length: 14 amino acids. This clone is a singleton in its sample. The sequenced sample was PBMCs. This sequence originates from a male donor in good health and CMV-seronegative. This chain joins TRBV6-5 and TRBJ1-2, with 7 nucleotides matching TRBD1. The CDR3, as DNA: TGTGCCAGCAGTTACGGGCAGGGGGTTCGTGGCTACACCTTC. It codes for CASSYGQGVRGYTF.